This T cell receptor (beta chain) emerged from a study of shared clonotypes between healthy human individuals. In the study overall: Per donor, CD8 memory used one plate, CD8 naive used two, CD4 memory used three and CD4 naive used three.

HIV-negative, healthy adults without recent acute infections or vaccinations were the donors. Assay: immunoSEQ multiplex PCR; the TCRdb copy retains only in-frame clones and omits some. The sample lists just over 2,000,000 clones; 85% to 95% were seen once. The CDR3 consists of 12 residues. Germline CDR1 is SGHRS and CDR2 is YFSETQ. The junction had 3 bases not matched to a gene; V was cut back by 0 bases and J by 12 bases. Findings and caveats of the study: A reduction in generation probabilities was seen for non-shared clonotypes relative to those shared by all four donors. Across subsets, estimated richness was generally greater for naive than for memory populations.

Regarding this clone: Its antigen is as yet unknown.

This TCR derives from a man younger than 35 in good health. This rearrangement joins TRBV5-1 to TRBJ2-1; 7 nucleotides match TRBD2. Sequencing was done on a sample of naive CD4+ T cells sorted from blood. The subset was: CD45RA+ positively selected. The CDR3 spells CASSLASGTQFF. Written as DNA, the CDR3 is TGCGCCAGCAGCTTGGCGAGCGGGACGCAGTTCTTC.